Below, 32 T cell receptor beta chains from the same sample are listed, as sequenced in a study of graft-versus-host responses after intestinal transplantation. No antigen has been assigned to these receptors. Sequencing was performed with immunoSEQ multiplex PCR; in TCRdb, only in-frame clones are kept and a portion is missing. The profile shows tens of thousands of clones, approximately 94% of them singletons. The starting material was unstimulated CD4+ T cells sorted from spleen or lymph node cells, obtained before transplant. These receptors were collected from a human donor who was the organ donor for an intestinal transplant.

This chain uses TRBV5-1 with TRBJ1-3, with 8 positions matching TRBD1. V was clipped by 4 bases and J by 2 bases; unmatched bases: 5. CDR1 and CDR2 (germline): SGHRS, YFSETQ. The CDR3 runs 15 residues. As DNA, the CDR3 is TGCGCCAGCAGCCAGGGACAGGCTGCTGGAAACACCATATATTTT. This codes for CASSQGQAAGNTIYF. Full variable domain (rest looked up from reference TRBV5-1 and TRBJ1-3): KAGVTQTPRYLIKTRGQQVTLSCSPISGHRSVSWYQQTPGQGLQFLFEYFSETQRNKGNFPGRFSGRQFSNSRSEMNVSTLELGDSALYLCASSQGQAAGNTIYFGEGSWLTVV.

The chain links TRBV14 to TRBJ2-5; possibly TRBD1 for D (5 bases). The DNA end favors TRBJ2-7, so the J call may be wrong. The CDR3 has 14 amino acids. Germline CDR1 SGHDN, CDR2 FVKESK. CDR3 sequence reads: CASSQTKGIDEQYF. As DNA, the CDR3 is TGTGCCAGCAGCCAAACGAAGGGGATCGACGAGCAGTACTTC.

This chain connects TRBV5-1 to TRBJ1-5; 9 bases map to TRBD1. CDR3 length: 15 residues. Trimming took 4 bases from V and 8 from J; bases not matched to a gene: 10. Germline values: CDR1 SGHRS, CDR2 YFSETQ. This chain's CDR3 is CASSTGNRGQEPQHF. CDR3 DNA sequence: TGCGCCAGCAGCACAGGTAACAGGGGGCAGGAGCCCCAGCATTTT.

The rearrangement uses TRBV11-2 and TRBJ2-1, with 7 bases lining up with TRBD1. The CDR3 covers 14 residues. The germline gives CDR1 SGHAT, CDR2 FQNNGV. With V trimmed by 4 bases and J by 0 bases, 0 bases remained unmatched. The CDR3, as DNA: TGTGCCAGCAGCTGGACAGGCTCCTACAATGAGCAGTTCTTC. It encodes CASSWTGSYNEQFF.

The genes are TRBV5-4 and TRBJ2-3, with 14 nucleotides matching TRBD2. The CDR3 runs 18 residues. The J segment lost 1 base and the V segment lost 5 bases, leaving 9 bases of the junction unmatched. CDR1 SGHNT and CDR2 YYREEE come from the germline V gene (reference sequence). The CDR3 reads CASSPTSGGAPGTDTQYF. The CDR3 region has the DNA TGTGCCAGCAGTCCGACTAGCGGGGGGGCCCCCGGCACAGATACGCAGTATTTT.

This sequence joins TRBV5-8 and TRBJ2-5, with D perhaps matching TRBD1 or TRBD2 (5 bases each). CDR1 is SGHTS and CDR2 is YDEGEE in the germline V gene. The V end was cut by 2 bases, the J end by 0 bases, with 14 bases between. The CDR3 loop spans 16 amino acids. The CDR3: CASSFGGGWDQETQYF. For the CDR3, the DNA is TGTGCCAGCAGCTTTGGTGGGGGTTGGGACCAAGAGACCCAGTACTTC.

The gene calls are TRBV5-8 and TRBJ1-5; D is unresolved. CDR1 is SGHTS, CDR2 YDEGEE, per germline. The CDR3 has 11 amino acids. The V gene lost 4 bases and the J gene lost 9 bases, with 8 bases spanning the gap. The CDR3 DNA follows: TGTGCCAGCAGCCTTTATGCGCCCCAGCATTTT. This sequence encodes CASSLYAPQHF.

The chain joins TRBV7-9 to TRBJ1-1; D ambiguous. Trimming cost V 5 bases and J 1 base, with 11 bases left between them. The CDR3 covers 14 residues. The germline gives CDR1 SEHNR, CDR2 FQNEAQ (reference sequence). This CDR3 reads CASSIPNRNTEAFF. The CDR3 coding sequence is TGTGCCAGCAGCATACCTAACAGGAACACTGAAGCTTTCTTT.

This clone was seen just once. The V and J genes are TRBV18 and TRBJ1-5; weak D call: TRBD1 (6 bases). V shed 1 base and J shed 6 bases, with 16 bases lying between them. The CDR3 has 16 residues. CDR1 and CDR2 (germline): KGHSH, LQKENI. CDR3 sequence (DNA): TGTGCCAGCTCACCACTGGAAGGGGGAGGGGGTCAGCCCCAGCATTTT. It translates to CASSPLEGGGGQPQHF.

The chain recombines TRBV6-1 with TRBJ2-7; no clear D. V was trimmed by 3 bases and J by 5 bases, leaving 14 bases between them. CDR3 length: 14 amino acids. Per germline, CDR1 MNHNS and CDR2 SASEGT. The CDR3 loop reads CASSDGQFANEQYF. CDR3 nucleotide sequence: TGTGCCAGCAGTGATGGGCAGTTCGCCAACGAGCAGTACTTC.

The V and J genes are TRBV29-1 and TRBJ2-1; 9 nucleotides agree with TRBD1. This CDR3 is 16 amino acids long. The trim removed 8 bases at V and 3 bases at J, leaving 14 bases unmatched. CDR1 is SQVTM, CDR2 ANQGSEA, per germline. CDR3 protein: CSPTGTGRFGYNEQFF. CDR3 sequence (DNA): TGCAGCCCGACAGGGACAGGGAGGTTCGGCTACAATGAGCAGTTCTTC.

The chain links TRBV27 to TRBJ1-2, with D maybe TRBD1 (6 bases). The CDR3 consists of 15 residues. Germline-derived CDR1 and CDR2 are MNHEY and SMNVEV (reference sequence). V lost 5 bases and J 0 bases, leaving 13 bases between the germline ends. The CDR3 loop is CASSPLGGPNYGYTF. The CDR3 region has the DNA TGTGCCAGCAGTCCCCTCGGGGGGCCTAACTATGGCTACACCTTC.

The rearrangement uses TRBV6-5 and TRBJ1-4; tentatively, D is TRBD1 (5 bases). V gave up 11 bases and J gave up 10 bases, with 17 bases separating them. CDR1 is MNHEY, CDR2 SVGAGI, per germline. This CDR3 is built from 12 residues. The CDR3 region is CAFGTPGGKLFF. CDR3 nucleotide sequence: TGTGCCTTCGGGACTCCAGGTGGAAAACTGTTTTTT.

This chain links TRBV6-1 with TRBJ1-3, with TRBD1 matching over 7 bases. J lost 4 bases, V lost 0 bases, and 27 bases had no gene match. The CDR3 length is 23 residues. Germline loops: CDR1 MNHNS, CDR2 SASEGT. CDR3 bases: TGTGCCAGCAGTGAAGCGCTAGGGTCACTCTGGGGACAGACAAGAACCCACGGAAACACCATATATTTT. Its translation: CASSEALGSLWGQTRTHGNTIYF.

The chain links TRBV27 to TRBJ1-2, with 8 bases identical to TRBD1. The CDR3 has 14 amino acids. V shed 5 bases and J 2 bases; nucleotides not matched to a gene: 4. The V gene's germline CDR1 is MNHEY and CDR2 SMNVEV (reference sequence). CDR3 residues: CASSAQGANYGYTF. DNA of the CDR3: TGTGCCAGCAGTGCTCAGGGGGCGAACTATGGCTACACCTTC.

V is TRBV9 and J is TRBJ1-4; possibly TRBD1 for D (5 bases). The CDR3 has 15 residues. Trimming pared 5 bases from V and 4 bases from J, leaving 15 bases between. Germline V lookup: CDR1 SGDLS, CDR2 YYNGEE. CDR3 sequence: CASSPTGAVNEKLFF. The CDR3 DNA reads TGTGCCAGCAGTCCAACCGGGGCGGTTAATGAAAAACTGTTTTTT.

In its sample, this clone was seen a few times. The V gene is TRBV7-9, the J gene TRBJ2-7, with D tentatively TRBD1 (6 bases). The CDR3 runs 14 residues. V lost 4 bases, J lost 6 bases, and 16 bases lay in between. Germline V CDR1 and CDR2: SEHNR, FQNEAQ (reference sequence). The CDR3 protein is CASSSTRQDLEQYF. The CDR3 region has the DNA TGTGCCAGCAGCTCGACAAGACAGGACCTCGAGCAGTACTTC.

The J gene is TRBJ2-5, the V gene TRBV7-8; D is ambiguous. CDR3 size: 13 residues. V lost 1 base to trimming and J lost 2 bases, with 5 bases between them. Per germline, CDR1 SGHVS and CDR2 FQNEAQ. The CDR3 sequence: CASSLVQQETQYF. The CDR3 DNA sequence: TGTGCCAGCAGCTTAGTTCAGCAAGAGACCCAGTACTTC.

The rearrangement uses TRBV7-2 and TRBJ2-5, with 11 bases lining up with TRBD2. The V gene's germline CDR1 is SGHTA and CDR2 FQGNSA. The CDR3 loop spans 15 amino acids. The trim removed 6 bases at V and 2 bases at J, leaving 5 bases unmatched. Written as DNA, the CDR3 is TGTGCCAGCAGGCCTAGACTAGCGGGGCAAGAGACCCAGTACTTC. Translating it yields CASRPRLAGQETQYF.

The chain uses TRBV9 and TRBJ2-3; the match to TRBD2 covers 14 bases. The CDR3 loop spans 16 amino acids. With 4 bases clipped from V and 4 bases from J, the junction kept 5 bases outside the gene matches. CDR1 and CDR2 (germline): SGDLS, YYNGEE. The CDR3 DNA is TGTGCCAGCAGCCGAGGACTAGCGGGGGGCGCAGATACGCAGTATTTT. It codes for CASSRGLAGGADTQYF. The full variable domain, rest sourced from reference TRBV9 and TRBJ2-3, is DSGVTQTPKHLITATGQRVTLRCSPRSGDLSVYWYQQSLDQGLQFLIQYYNGEERAKGNILERFSAQQFPDLHSELNLSSLELGDSALYFCASSRGLAGGADTQYFGPGTRLTVL.

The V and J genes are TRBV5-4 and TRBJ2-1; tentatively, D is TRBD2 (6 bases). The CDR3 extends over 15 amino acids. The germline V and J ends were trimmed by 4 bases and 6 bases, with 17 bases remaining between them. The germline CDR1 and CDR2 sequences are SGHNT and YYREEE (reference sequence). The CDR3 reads CASSALLGLLNEQFF. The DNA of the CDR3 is TGTGCCAGCAGCGCGCTCCTGGGACTCCTCAATGAGCAGTTCTTC.

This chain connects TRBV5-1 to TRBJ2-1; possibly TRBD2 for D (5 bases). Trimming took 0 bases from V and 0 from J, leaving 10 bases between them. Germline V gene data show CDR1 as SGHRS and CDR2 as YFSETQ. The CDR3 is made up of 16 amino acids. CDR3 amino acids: CASSLGRGSSYNEQFF. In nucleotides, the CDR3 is TGCGCCAGCAGCTTGGGCCGAGGGAGCTCCTACAATGAGCAGTTCTTC.

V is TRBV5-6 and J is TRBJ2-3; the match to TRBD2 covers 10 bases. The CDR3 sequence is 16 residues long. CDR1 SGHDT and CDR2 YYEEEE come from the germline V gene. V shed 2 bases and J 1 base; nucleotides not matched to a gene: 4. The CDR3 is CASSFLAGARTDTQYF. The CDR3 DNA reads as TGTGCCAGCAGCTTTCTAGCGGGGGCCCGCACAGATACGCAGTATTTT.

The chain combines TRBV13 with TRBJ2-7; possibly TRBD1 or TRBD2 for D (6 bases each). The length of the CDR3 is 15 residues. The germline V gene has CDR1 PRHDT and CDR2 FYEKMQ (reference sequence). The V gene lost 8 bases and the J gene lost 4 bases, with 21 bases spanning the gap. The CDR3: CASSGGGAGRYEQYF. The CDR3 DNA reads TGTGCCAGCTCCGGGGGCGGGGCAGGCAGGTACGAGCAGTACTTC.

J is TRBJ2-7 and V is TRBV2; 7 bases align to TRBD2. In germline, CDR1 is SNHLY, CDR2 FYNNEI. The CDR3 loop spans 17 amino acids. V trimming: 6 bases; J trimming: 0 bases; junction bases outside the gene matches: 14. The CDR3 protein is CASSLLRHSGSSYEQYF. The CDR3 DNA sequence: TGTGCCAGCAGCCTTCTGAGGCATAGCGGGTCCTCCTACGAGCAGTACTTC.

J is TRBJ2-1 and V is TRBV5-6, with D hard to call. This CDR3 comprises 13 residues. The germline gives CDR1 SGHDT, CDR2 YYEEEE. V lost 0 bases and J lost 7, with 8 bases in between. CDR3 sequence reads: CASSLAVRNEQFF. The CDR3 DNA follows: TGTGCCAGCAGCTTGGCCGTAAGGAATGAGCAGTTCTTC.

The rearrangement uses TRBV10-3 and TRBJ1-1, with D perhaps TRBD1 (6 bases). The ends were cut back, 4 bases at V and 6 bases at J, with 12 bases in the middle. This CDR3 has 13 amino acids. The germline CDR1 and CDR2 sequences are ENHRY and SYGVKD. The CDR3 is CAISGLRTAEAFF. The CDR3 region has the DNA TGTGCCATCAGTGGTCTTCGGACAGCTGAAGCTTTCTTT.

The CDR3 DNA follows: TGTGCCAGCAGCTTGGCCTCAGGGGTCGGCGGCTACACCTTC. Protein: CASSLASGVGGYTF. The rearrangement uses TRBV5-6 and TRBJ1-2, with a tentative D call TRBD1 (6 bases). Germline V gene lookup returns CDR1 SGHDT and CDR2 YYEEEE. This CDR3 has 14 amino acids. Trimming stripped 0 bases from V and 8 bases from J, with 14 bases between. The full variable domain, rest sourced from reference TRBV5-6 and TRBJ1-2, is DAGVTQSPTHLIKTRGQQVTLRCSPKSGHDTVSWYQQALGQGPQFIFQYYEEEERQRGNFPDRFSGHQFPNYSSELNVNALLLGDSALYLCASSLASGVGGYTFGSGTRLTVV.

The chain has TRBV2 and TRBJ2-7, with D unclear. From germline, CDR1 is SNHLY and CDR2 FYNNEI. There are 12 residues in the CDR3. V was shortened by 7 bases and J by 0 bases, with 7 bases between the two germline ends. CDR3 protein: CASITYSYEQYF. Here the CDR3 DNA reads TGTGCCAGCATTACGTACTCCTACGAGCAGTACTTC. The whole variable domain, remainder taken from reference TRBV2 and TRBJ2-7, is EPEVTQTPSHQVTQMGQEVILRCVPISNHLYFYWYRQILGQKVEFLVSFYNNEISEKSEIFDDQFSVERPDGSNFTLKIRSTKLEDSAMYFCASITYSYEQYFGPGTRLTVT.

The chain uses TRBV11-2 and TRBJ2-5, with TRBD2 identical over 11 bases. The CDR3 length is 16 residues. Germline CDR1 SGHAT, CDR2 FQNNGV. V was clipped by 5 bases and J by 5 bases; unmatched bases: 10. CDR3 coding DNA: TGTGCCAGCAGCCGCACTAGCGGGGGAGGTCACGAGACCCAGTACTTC. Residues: CASSRTSGGGHETQYF. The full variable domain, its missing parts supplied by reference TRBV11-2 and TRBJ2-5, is EAGVAQSPRYKIIEKRQSVAFWCNPISGHATLYWYQQILGQGPKLLIQFQNNGVVDDSQLPKDRFSAERLKGVDSTLKIQPAKLEDSAVYLCASSRTSGGGHETQYFGPGTRLLVL.

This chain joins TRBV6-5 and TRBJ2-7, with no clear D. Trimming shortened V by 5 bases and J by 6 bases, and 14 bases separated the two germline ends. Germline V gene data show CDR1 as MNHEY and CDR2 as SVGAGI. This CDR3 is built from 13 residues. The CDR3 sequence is CASSDYSLGEQYF. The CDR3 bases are TGTGCCAGCAGTGATTACTCTTTAGGCGAGCAGTACTTC.

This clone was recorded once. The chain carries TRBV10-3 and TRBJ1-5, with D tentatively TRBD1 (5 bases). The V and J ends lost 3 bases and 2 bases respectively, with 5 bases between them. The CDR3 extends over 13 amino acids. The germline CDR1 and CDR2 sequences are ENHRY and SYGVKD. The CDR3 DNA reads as TGTGCCATCAGTGAAGGGGGCAATCAGCCCCAGCATTTT. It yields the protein CAISEGGNQPQHF.